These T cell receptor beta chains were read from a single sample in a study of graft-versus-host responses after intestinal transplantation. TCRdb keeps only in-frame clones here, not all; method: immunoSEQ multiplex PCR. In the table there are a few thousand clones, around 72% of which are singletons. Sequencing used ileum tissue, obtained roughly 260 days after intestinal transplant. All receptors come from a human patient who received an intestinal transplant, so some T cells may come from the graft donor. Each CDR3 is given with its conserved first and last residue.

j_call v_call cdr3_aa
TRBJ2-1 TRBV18 CASSSGLAGSNEQFF
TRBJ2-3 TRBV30 CAWTQGAQKDTQYF
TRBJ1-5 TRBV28 CASSVTDQPQHF
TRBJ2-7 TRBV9 CASSVGTGAAYEQYF
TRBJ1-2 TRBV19 CASSRQNYGYTF
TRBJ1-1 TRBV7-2 CASSLQGHLNTEAFF
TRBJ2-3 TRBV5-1 CASSLAGTDTQYF
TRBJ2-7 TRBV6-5 CASSTGHRLYEQYF
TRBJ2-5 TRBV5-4 CASSSPFSTGRRVTQYF
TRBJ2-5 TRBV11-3 CASSLGDRFQETQYF
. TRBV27 CASSLDRGGTYEQYF
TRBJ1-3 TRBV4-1 CASSQERGAGNTIYF
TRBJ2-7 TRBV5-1 CASSPEIVGGYEQYF
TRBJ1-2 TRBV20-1 CSAGIAAGYTF
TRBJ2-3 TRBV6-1 CASSQDRGRGTDTQYF
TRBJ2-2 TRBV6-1 CASSGRGDTGELFF
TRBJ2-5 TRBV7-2 CASSLEGAKETQYF
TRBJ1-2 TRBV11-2 CASSLVKQGFLYYGYTF
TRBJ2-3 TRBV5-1 CASSLEAGVRADTQYF
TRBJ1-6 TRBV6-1 CASTKQVNSPLHF
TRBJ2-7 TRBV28 CASRGPRPRTGRYEQYF